This passage covers 22 T cell receptor beta chains from one sample sequenced in a study of blood T cell repertoires in COVID-19. TCRdb's table, derived via immunoSEQ multiplex PCR, lists solely in-frame clones and lacks some. The profile shows approximately 250,000 clones, around 89% of them singletons. Sequencing input: PBMCs or T cells enriched from blood (not recorded which). These TCRs come from a middle-aged woman with acute COVID-19.

The rearrangement links TRBV20-1 to TRBJ1-3; possible D gene TRBD1, 5 bases. The V and J ends lost 3 bases and 8 bases respectively, with 14 bases between them. The CDR3 is 13 residues long. Germline CDR1 is DFQATT and CDR2 is SNEGSKA (reference sequence). This chain's CDR3 is CSASEGKEDTIYF. The CDR3 DNA sequence: TGCAGTGCTAGTGAGGGGAAGGAGGACACCATATATTTT.

This clone has more than one count but fewer than ten. The genes are TRBV24-1 and TRBJ2-3; the D gene is possibly TRBD2 (5 bases). Trimming shortened V by 1 base and J by 6 bases, and 13 bases separated the two germline ends. The CDR3 is 15 residues long. Germline CDR1 is KGHDR and CDR2 is SFDVKD. CDR3 DNA sequence: TGTGCCACCAGTGATTTTTCCGGGGTCGGGGATACGCAGTATTTT. It encodes CATSDFSGVGDTQYF.

V gene TRBV18 combines with J gene TRBJ2-1, with 7 positions matching TRBD1. Germline assignment: CDR1 KGHSH and CDR2 LQKENI. CDR3 size: 14 residues. Unmatched junction bases numbered 12, after V lost 6 bases and J lost 10 bases. In DNA form, the CDR3 reads TGTGCCAGCTCCCTCCTGGGGCAGGGGGACGAGCAGTTCTTC. Protein: CASSLLGQGDEQFF. The whole variable domain, remainder taken from reference TRBV18 and TRBJ2-1, is NAGVMQNPRHLVRRRGQEARLRCSPMKGHSHVYWYRQLPEEGLKFMVYLQKENIIDESGMPKERFSAEFPKEGPSILRIQQVVRGDSAAYFCASSLLGQGDEQFFGPGTRLTVL.

There are a few counts of this clone. V and J are TRBV7-2 and TRBJ2-1; 10 nucleotides line up with TRBD2. The CDR3 spans 15 residues. V gave up 5 bases and J gave up 4 bases; unmatched junction bases: 5. Germline loops: CDR1 SGHTA, CDR2 FQGNSA. The CDR3 bases are TGTGCCAGCAGCCCTAGCGGGAGCCAATACAATGAGCAGTTCTTC. It encodes CASSPSGSQYNEQFF.

This chain joins TRBV24-1 and TRBJ2-3, with 8 bases that match TRBD1. Trimming cost V 7 bases and J 1 base; bases outside gene matches: 3. Germline values: CDR1 KGHDR, CDR2 SFDVKD. CDR3 length equals 14 residues. The CDR3 sequence is CATRQTGGTDTQYF. For the CDR3, the DNA is TGTGCCACCAGACAGACAGGGGGCACAGATACGCAGTATTTT.

The J gene is TRBJ1-2, the V gene TRBV11-2; D possibly corresponds to TRBD1 (5 bases). Germline values: CDR1 SGHAT, CDR2 FQNNGV. This CDR3 has 16 residues. The germline V and J ends were trimmed by 5 bases and 7 bases, with 23 bases remaining between them. The CDR3 sequence is CASSEPFAGLDGGYTF. CDR3 sequence (DNA): TGTGCCAGCAGCGAACCCTTCGCAGGGCTAGACGGTGGCTACACCTTC.

The CDR3 region is CASSVGLAGTPGAQYF. The CDR3 region has the DNA TGTGCCAGCAGCGTAGGACTAGCGGGAACCCCTGGTGCCCAGTACTTC. This sequence joins TRBV9 and TRBJ2-5, with 11 positions matching TRBD2. V dropped 0 bases and J dropped 9; count of bases not matched to a gene: 10. Germline CDR1 SGDLS, CDR2 YYNGEE. This CDR3 contains 16 residues.

The sample holds one count of this clone. The J gene is TRBJ2-3, the V gene TRBV27; TRBD2 aligns across 7 bases. Germline V CDR1 and CDR2: MNHEY, SMNVEV (reference sequence). The V segment lost 0 bases and the J segment 3 bases; nucleotides outside the gene matches: 9. This CDR3 has 17 amino acids. The CDR3 reads CASSLSYTGGLTDTQYF. In DNA, the CDR3 is TGTGCCAGCAGTTTATCATATACGGGAGGCCTAACAGATACGCAGTATTTT.

CDR3 sequence (DNA): TGTGCCAGCAGCCGCGCGGGGGGGAACTACAATGAGCAGTTCTTC. It encodes CASSRAGGNYNEQFF. V gene TRBV9 combines with J gene TRBJ2-1; TRBD2 aligns across 9 bases. This CDR3 has 15 residues. The trim removed 4 bases at V and 3 bases at J, leaving 5 bases unmatched. Per the germline V gene, CDR1 is SGDLS and CDR2 is YYNGEE.

This chain joins TRBV7-2 and TRBJ1-5; 8 bases map to TRBD1. After removal of 0 bases from V and 6 bases from J, the junction contained 4 bases not matched to a gene. CDR1 SGHTA and CDR2 FQGNSA come from the germline V gene. This CDR3 comprises 15 residues. CDR3 nucleotides: TGTGCCAGCAGCTTAGCGACAGGGGTGGCTCAGCCCCAGCATTTT. Translated: CASSLATGVAQPQHF.

This chain uses TRBV10-3 with TRBJ2-7; 7 bases are shared with TRBD1. The J segment lost 3 bases and the V segment lost 3 bases, leaving 8 bases of the junction unmatched. This CDR3 comprises 15 residues. CDR1 is ENHRY, CDR2 SYGVKD, per germline. The CDR3 loop reads CAISDRDSKNYEQYF. CDR3 sequence (DNA): TGTGCCATCAGTGACCGGGACAGCAAAAACTACGAGCAGTACTTC.

The chain is built from TRBV4-1 and TRBJ2-1, with a tentative D call TRBD1 (6 bases). Germline CDR1 is MGHRA and CDR2 is YSYEKL. The V gene lost 0 bases and the J gene lost 8 bases, with 23 bases spanning the gap. The CDR3 length is 18 residues. The CDR3 bases are TGCGCCAGCAGCCAAGATGGGCCCGGGACAAGATGGGAGTATGAGCAGTTCTTC. Translation: CASSQDGPGTRWEYEQFF.

The chain employs TRBV10-1 and TRBJ2-5; D call uncertain. The CDR3 has 13 residues. V was cut by 2 bases and J by 3 bases, with 7 bases left in between. Looked up from germline, CDR1 is WNHNN and CDR2 is SYGVQD (reference sequence). The CDR3, as DNA: TGCGCCAGCAGTGAGAGCGTAAAAGAGACCCAGTACTTC. It codes for CASSESVKETQYF.

This chain links TRBV2 with TRBJ1-2; D call uncertain. Germline V lookup: CDR1 SNHLY, CDR2 FYNNEI. This CDR3 is 14 amino acids long. V was pared by 7 bases and J by 2 bases, with 14 bases between. The chain's CDR3 is CASTEEADNYGYTF. In DNA, the CDR3 is TGTGCCAGCACCGAAGAAGCGGACAACTATGGCTACACCTTC.

This clone was seen once. The V gene is TRBV5-6, the J gene TRBJ1-4, with 8 bases lining up with TRBD1. The J segment lost 8 bases and the V segment lost 3 bases, leaving 6 bases of the junction unmatched. Looked up from germline, CDR1 is SGHDT and CDR2 is YYEEEE. The CDR3 sequence is 14 residues long. CDR3 sequence reads: CASSSGQGGEKLFF. DNA for the CDR3: TGTGCCAGCAGCTCTGGACAGGGTGGGGAAAAACTGTTTTTT.

J is TRBJ2-1 and V is TRBV7-2; D is ambiguous. This CDR3 region has 11 residues. Trimming cost V 5 bases and J 10 bases, with 9 bases left between them. The germline V gene has CDR1 SGHTA and CDR2 FQGNSA. In nucleotides, the CDR3 is TGTGCCAGCAGCCCTCAGGTAGAGCAGTTCTTC. Protein sequence: CASSPQVEQFF.

The V gene is TRBV28, the J gene TRBJ1-1; 8 nucleotides match TRBD1. Germline values: CDR1 MDHEN, CDR2 SYDVKM. This CDR3 has 15 amino acids. V was pared by 4 bases and J by 2 bases, with 6 bases of the junction left unmatched. CDR3 in amino acids: CASSSYRGYNTEAFF. CDR3 DNA: TGTGCCAGCAGTTCCTACAGGGGGTATAACACTGAAGCTTTCTTT.

A remark on this clone: This same CDR3 is encoded by further DNA sequences in the sample. V gene TRBV30 combines with J gene TRBJ1-3, with D possibly being TRBD1 (5 bases). Per germline, CDR1 GTSNPN and CDR2 SVGIG (reference sequence). V gave up 2 bases and J gave up 2 bases, with 7 bases separating them. The CDR3 is made up of 13 amino acids. In DNA form, the CDR3 reads TGTGCCTGGAGTCTAGGGGCTGGAAACACCATATATTTT. Encoded protein: CAWSLGAGNTIYF. Full variable domain (missing parts from reference TRBV30 and TRBJ1-3): SQTIHQWPATLVQPVGSPLSLECTVEGTSNPNLYWYRQAAGRGLQLLFYSVGIGQISSEVPQNLSASRPQDRQFILSSKKLLLSDSGFYLCAWSLGAGNTIYFGEGSWLTVV.

The chain uses TRBV30 and TRBJ1-3; D uncertain. Germline values: CDR1 GTSNPN, CDR2 SVGIG (reference sequence). This CDR3 comprises 14 residues. Trimming took 7 bases from V and 4 from J, leaving 17 bases between them. CDR3 loop: CASGTGSSGNTIYF. The CDR3 nucleotides read TGTGCCTCAGGAACGGGGTCCTCAGGAAACACCATATATTTT. Full variable domain (missing parts from reference TRBV30 and TRBJ1-3): SQTIHQWPATLVQPVGSPLSLECTVEGTSNPNLYWYRQAAGRGLQLLFYSVGIGQISSEVPQNLSASRPQDRQFILSSKKLLLSDSGFYLCASGTGSSGNTIYFGEGSWLTVV.

The chain carries TRBV2 and TRBJ2-3; TRBD1 matches 7 bases. The CDR3 contains 14 residues. Germline CDR1 SNHLY, CDR2 FYNNEI. Germline trimming cut 8 bases from V and 0 bases from J; bases unmatched to any gene: 5. The CDR3 sequence is CASGTATSTDTQYF. As DNA, the CDR3 is TGTGCCAGCGGGACAGCGACTAGCACAGATACGCAGTATTTT.

In its sample, this clone was seen once. CDR3 in amino acids: CASSLGEGSLAYEQYV. CDR3 coding DNA: TGTGCCAGCAGCTTAGGGGAGGGGAGTTTAGCCTACGAGCAGTACGTC. J is TRBJ2-7 and V is TRBV7-9, with 7 bases that match TRBD2. In germline, CDR1 is SEHNR, CDR2 FQNEAQ (reference sequence). Germline trimming cut 1 base from V and 2 bases from J; bases unmatched to any gene: 8. CDR3 size: 16 residues.

This chain links TRBV24-1 with TRBJ2-3; tentatively, D is TRBD1 (7 bases). The V gene lost 7 bases and the J gene lost 4 bases, with 20 bases spanning the gap. This CDR3 spans 16 amino acids. CDR1 and CDR2 (germline): KGHDR, SFDVKD. The CDR3 protein is CATRGTATGRSDTQYF. The CDR3 nucleotides read TGTGCCACCAGGGGGACTGCGACAGGGAGGTCAGATACGCAGTATTTT.